This T cell receptor (beta chain) was profiled in a study of identical twins. Study-wide results and limits: Within cord blood, abundant beta clonotypes carried fewer insertions, but memory repertoires showed no such trend.

The CDR3 is 13 residues long. CDR1 and CDR2 (germline): ENHRY, SYGVKD. V shed 3 bases and J shed 4 bases, with 9 bases lying between them. This clonotype has more than one count but fewer than ten. Its antigen is undetermined. TCRdb re-called the 5' RACE reads through MiXCR, storing one row per CDR3 protein. Of 1.5 million to 2 million distinct CDR3 sequences in the sample, roughly a third were seen once. The chain uses TRBV10-3 and TRBJ1-2, with D hard to call. The clonotype comes from a newborn girl in good health. Material for sequencing was cord blood. The CDR3 is CAISDTVGYGYTF. CDR3 DNA: TGTGCCATCAGTGACACAGTAGGCTATGGCTACACCTTC.